The 14 T cell receptor beta chains listed next were all sequenced from one sample in a study of cytomegalovirus exposure and HLA in healthy donors. The PCR made use of 60 Vbeta and 13 Jbeta primers. The method was immunoSEQ multiplex PCR; TCRdb's version includes in-frame clones alone and lacks a portion of them. The data show approximately 170,000 clones, 70% to 80% seen once. Input material: PBMCs. The receptors stem from a man in his forties or fifties in good health and CMV-seronegative.

The chain is built from TRBV10-3 and TRBJ1-1; D might be TRBD1 (5 bases). CDR1 and CDR2 (germline): ENHRY, SYGVKD. The V end was cut by 5 bases, the J end by 5 bases, with 12 bases between. The CDR3 extends over 13 amino acids. CDR3 residues: CAISPRQMTEAFF. CDR3 nucleotide sequence: TGTGCCATCAGTCCCCGACAGATGACTGAAGCTTTCTTT.

This clone has only a few counts. The rearrangement uses TRBV29-1 and TRBJ2-2; 9 nucleotides align to TRBD1. Losses at the gene ends were 7 bases for V and 5 bases for J; bases not matched to a gene: 11. The CDR3 sequence is 15 residues long. Germline CDR1 reads SQVTM; CDR2 reads ANQGSEA. In nucleotides, the CDR3 is TGCAGCGCTAATAACCGGGACAGGGAAACCGGGGAGCTGTTTTTT. Translation gives CSANNRDRETGELFF.

The chain links TRBV5-1 to TRBJ2-3; 7 bases are shared with TRBD1. This CDR3 is built from 17 residues. V shed 3 bases and J 2 bases; nucleotides not matched to a gene: 12. Germline CDR1 is SGHRS and CDR2 is YFSETQ. The CDR3 DNA sequence: TGCGCCAGCAGCTCCTACACCACGGGACAGAACACAGATACGCAGTATTTT. Protein product: CASSSYTTGQNTDTQYF.

The V and J genes are TRBV9 and TRBJ2-1; D may be TRBD1 (6 bases). The V gene lost 0 bases and the J gene lost 0 bases, with 10 bases spanning the gap. CDR3 length: 16 amino acids. CDR1 and CDR2 (germline): SGDLS, YYNGEE. The CDR3 DNA reads as TGTGCCAGCAGCGTAGTGGGGGCTAGCTCCTACAATGAGCAGTTCTTC. Its protein product is CASSVVGASSYNEQFF.

In its sample, this clone was seen once. The genes are TRBV7-9 and TRBJ2-1; 7 bases map to TRBD2. The CDR3 totals 15 residues. Germline V lookup: CDR1 SEHNR, CDR2 FQNEAQ (reference sequence). The V and J ends lost 0 bases and 6 bases, in that order; junction bases with no gene match: 5. The CDR3 reads CASSLASGRVNEQFF. The DNA for the CDR3 is TGTGCCAGCAGCTTAGCTAGCGGGCGAGTCAATGAGCAGTTCTTC.

This chain connects TRBV7-2 to TRBJ2-6; TRBD1 matches 8 bases. J gave up 2 bases and V 1 base, and 7 bases lay outside the gene matches. The CDR3 is 18 amino acids. Germline CDR1 and CDR2: SGHTA and FQGNSA. CDR3 sequence reads: CASSLGDRLSPGANVLTF. The CDR3, as DNA: TGTGCCAGCAGCTTAGGGGACAGGCTTTCACCTGGGGCCAACGTCCTGACTTTC.

J is TRBJ2-1 and V is TRBV27, with TRBD2 matching over 10 bases. The CDR3 covers 16 residues. The J segment lost 7 bases and the V segment lost 3 bases, leaving 9 bases of the junction unmatched. CDR1 is MNHEY, CDR2 SMNVEV, per germline (reference sequence). As DNA, the CDR3 is TGTGCCAGCAGTTTCCTAGCGGGAGCCAGAGGGAATGAGCAGTTCTTC. Amino acids: CASSFLAGARGNEQFF.

This chain links TRBV27 with TRBJ2-2; 10 bases align to TRBD2. The CDR3 spans 17 residues. CDR1 is MNHEY and CDR2 is SMNVEV in the germline V gene (reference sequence). The trim removed 4 bases at V and 5 bases at J, leaving 10 bases unmatched. CDR3 nucleotides: TGTGCCAGCAGTTCCGGAGCGGGAGGGCCTTATACCGGGGAGCTGTTTTTT. Its translation is CASSSGAGGPYTGELFF.

V is TRBV27 and J is TRBJ2-4, with 10 bases identical to TRBD2. After removal of 0 bases from V and 0 bases from J, the junction contained 14 bases not matched to a gene. Germline V lookup: CDR1 MNHEY, CDR2 SMNVEV (reference sequence). The CDR3 sequence is 21 residues long. The CDR3 DNA is TGTGCCAGCAGTTTATCCTCTTTAGAGCCGGGACTAGCGCGAGCCAAAAACATTCAGTACTTC. Protein product: CASSLSSLEPGLARAKNIQYF.

V and J are TRBV9 and TRBJ2-5; 11 nucleotides agree with TRBD2. Germline trimming cut 4 bases from V and 4 bases from J; bases unmatched to any gene: 9. The CDR3 extends over 16 amino acids. Germline CDR1 and CDR2: SGDLS and YYNGEE. The CDR3 sequence is CASSSRLAGSGETQYF. As DNA, the CDR3 is TGTGCCAGCAGCTCCCGACTAGCGGGAAGCGGAGAGACCCAGTACTTC. The entire variable domain, with the rest obtained from reference TRBV9 and TRBJ2-5, is as follows: DSGVTQTPKHLITATGQRVTLRCSPRSGDLSVYWYQQSLDQGLQFLIQYYNGEERAKGNILERFSAQQFPDLHSELNLSSLELGDSALYFCASSSRLAGSGETQYFGPGTRLLVL.

The gene calls are TRBV5-8 and TRBJ2-3; D perhaps matches TRBD1 (6 bases). With 0 bases removed from V and 2 bases from J, the gap between germline ends came to 16 bases. The CDR3 is 17 residues long. The germline CDR1 and CDR2 sequences are SGHTS and YDEGEE. The CDR3 DNA follows: TGTGCCAGCAGCTTGGCCAGGGGTGCTAGCTTCACAGATACGCAGTATTTT. Protein: CASSLARGASFTDTQYF.

The rearrangement uses TRBV7-9 and TRBJ1-1; D is unclear. Trimming took 6 bases from V and 0 from J, leaving 26 bases between them. The CDR3 has 19 residues. CDR1 is SEHNR and CDR2 is FQNEAQ in the germline V gene (reference sequence). The CDR3 spells CASSHPGGRSLLMNTEAFF. CDR3 sequence (DNA): TGTGCCAGCAGTCATCCGGGAGGGCGGAGTTTACTTATGAACACTGAAGCTTTCTTT. Combining the CDR3 with reference TRBV7-9 and TRBJ1-1 gives the whole variable domain DTGVSQNPRHKITKRGQNVTFRCDPISEHNRLYWYRQTLGQGPEFLTYFQNEAQLEKSRLLSDRFSAERPKGSFSTLEIQRTEQGDSAMYLCASSHPGGRSLLMNTEAFFGQGTRLTVV.

J is TRBJ2-5 and V is TRBV14, with D possibly TRBD2 on 5 matching bases. The V end lost 4 bases, the J end lost 4 bases, and 10 bases lay between the germline ends. Germline V gene data show CDR1 as SGHDN and CDR2 as FVKESK. CDR3 size: 13 residues. The CDR3 loop is CASSRDGGETQYF. CDR3 sequence (DNA): TGTGCCAGCAGCCGAGACGGAGGAGAGACCCAGTACTTC.

The CDR3 reads CASSFSQRQGRSPLHF. CDR3 sequence (DNA): TGCGCCAGCAGCTTCTCCCAGAGACAGGGGCGATCACCCCTCCACTTT. This sequence joins TRBV5-1 and TRBJ1-6, with 8 bases identical to TRBD1. Germline values: CDR1 SGHRS, CDR2 YFSETQ. The CDR3 is 16 residues long. With 2 bases clipped from V and 10 bases from J, the junction kept 11 bases outside the gene matches.